One sample yielded the 20 T cell receptor beta chains listed below, sequenced in a study of radiotherapy plus CTLA-4 blockade in lung cancer. Generated by immunoSEQ multiplex PCR, the TCRdb table keeps only in-frame clones and is missing some. This table has over 80,000 clones, around 83% appearing once. The sample consisted of peripheral blood, taken from a patient treated with radiotherapy plus ipilimumab. The receptor source for this set is a human donor with non-small cell lung cancer who had stable disease on radiotherapy plus ipilimumab.

Here the CDR3 reads CASSLAGGTEQFF. CDR3 coding DNA: TGTGCCAGCAGCTTAGCCGGAGGGACAGAGCAGTTCTTC. The rearrangement links TRBV7-7 to TRBJ2-1; possibly TRBD1 or TRBD2 for D (6 bases each). The ends were cut back, 0 bases at V and 10 bases at J, with 10 bases in the middle. CDR1 is SSHAT, CDR2 FNYEAQ, per germline (reference sequence). This CDR3 contains 13 residues.

The chain joins TRBV10-2 to TRBJ2-1; the D call may be TRBD1 or TRBD2 (6 bases each). The CDR3 sequence is 14 residues long. Germline values: CDR1 WSHSY, CDR2 SAAADI. V was cut by 3 bases and J by 7 bases, with 13 bases left in between. The CDR3 loop is CASSEKQGGNEQFF. In nucleotides, the CDR3 is TGCGCCAGCAGTGAAAAACAGGGAGGTAATGAGCAGTTCTTC.

Only one count was recorded for this clone. The chain has TRBV4-2 and TRBJ2-7; tentative D call: TRBD2 (6 bases). V was shortened by 0 bases and J by 4 bases, with 22 bases between the two germline ends. Germline V CDR1 and CDR2: LGHNA, YNFKEQ. The CDR3 is 18 residues long. CDR3 bases: TGTGCCAGCAGCCAAGAGGGCCCTGGCGGGACGGACGTTTACGAGCAGTACTTC. Residues: CASSQEGPGGTDVYEQYF.

This chain connects TRBV4-1 to TRBJ1-1, with D possibly TRBD1 on 5 matching bases. Trimming removed 2 bases at V and 4 bases at J, with 11 bases between. The CDR3 is made up of 14 amino acids. Germline V CDR1 and CDR2: MGHRA, YSYEKL. CDR3 sequence reads: CASSQQGGTTEAFF. CDR3 bases: TGCGCCAGCAGCCAACAGGGTGGGACCACTGAAGCTTTCTTT.

The rearrangement joins TRBV27 to TRBJ1-2, with TRBD1 as a possible D gene (5 bases). V was trimmed by 3 bases and J by 3 bases, leaving 14 bases between them. Germline lookup yields CDR1 MNHEY and CDR2 SMNVEV (reference sequence). The CDR3 contains 15 residues. For the CDR3, the DNA is TGTGCCAGCAGTTTGCGTCGAGGGGTAGACTATGGCTACACCTTC. It encodes CASSLRRGVDYGYTF.

The rearrangement uses TRBV9 and TRBJ1-1; the D gene is possibly TRBD1 (5 bases). The V gene's germline CDR1 is SGDLS and CDR2 YYNGEE. The CDR3 loop spans 16 amino acids. V was trimmed by 7 bases and J by 1 base, leaving 20 bases between them. The CDR3 nucleotides read TGTGCCAGCTCCCATCCCAGGGTAGATGAGAACACTGAAGCTTTCTTT. Translation: CASSHPRVDENTEAFF.

The chain carries TRBV11-1 and TRBJ2-7; the match to TRBD2 covers 9 bases. V shed 5 bases, J shed 2 bases, and the junction held 10 bases outside the gene matches. This CDR3 comprises 16 residues. CDR1 SGHAT and CDR2 FQDESV come from the germline V gene (reference sequence). CDR3 region: CASSPQRTSAAYEQYF. The CDR3 bases are TGTGCCAGCAGCCCACAGCGGACTAGCGCCGCCTACGAGCAGTACTTC.

The rearrangement links TRBV5-1 to TRBJ1-2, with TRBD1 identical over 7 bases. The V and J ends lost 2 bases and 8 bases, in that order; junction bases with no gene match: 9. CDR1 and CDR2 (germline): SGHRS, YFSETQ. The CDR3 contains 14 residues. The chain's CDR3 is CASSLGGAVDGYTF. The CDR3 DNA sequence: TGCGCCAGCAGCTTAGGGGGCGCTGTAGACGGCTACACCTTC.

The V gene is TRBV11-2, the J gene TRBJ1-2; the match to TRBD1 covers 7 bases. CDR3 length: 15 amino acids. The germline V gene encodes CDR1 SGHAT and CDR2 FQNNGV. V was pared by 1 base and J by 1 base, with 3 bases of the junction left unmatched. The DNA for the CDR3 is TGTGCCAGCAGCTTAGTCCCAGGGGGTAACTATGGCTACACCTTC. Amino acids: CASSLVPGGNYGYTF. The full variable domain, with the rest looked up from reference TRBV11-2 and TRBJ1-2, is EAGVAQSPRYKIIEKRQSVAFWCNPISGHATLYWYQQILGQGPKLLIQFQNNGVVDDSQLPKDRFSAERLKGVDSTLKIQPAKLEDSAVYLCASSLVPGGNYGYTFGSGTRLTVV.

This clone showed up just a few times. CDR3 protein: CASSKGVFEQYF. CDR3 in DNA: TGTGCCAGCAGCAAAGGGGTTTTCGAGCAGTACTTC. The rearrangement links TRBV11-2 to TRBJ2-7; D may be TRBD1 (5 bases). Germline V CDR1 and CDR2: SGHAT, FQNNGV. Trimming pared 5 bases from V and 6 bases from J, leaving 11 bases between. CDR3 size: 12 residues.

V gene TRBV11-2 combines with J gene TRBJ2-7; the D is unclear. The CDR3 consists of 17 residues. Germline V lookup: CDR1 SGHAT, CDR2 FQNNGV. Trimming removed 0 bases from V and 6 bases from J, with 21 bases in between. CDR3 bases: TGTGCCAGCAGCTTAGATGGTTACTCGTCTGAAATTCTCGAGCAGTACTTC. Translation: CASSLDGYSSEILEQYF.

This clone is a singleton in its sample. The V and J genes are TRBV2 and TRBJ1-2; D call uncertain. Trimming pared 6 bases from V and 2 bases from J, leaving 7 bases between. This CDR3 has 12 residues. Germline lookup yields CDR1 SNHLY and CDR2 FYNNEI. The CDR3 sequence: CASRSGNYGYTF. The CDR3 region has the DNA TGTGCCAGCAGGTCAGGCAACTATGGCTACACCTTC.

The chain carries TRBV29-1 and TRBJ1-2, with no clear D. V shed 3 bases and J shed 8 bases, with 10 bases lying between them. This CDR3 is built from 11 residues. Germline lookup yields CDR1 SQVTM and CDR2 ANQGSEA. For the CDR3, the DNA is TGCAGCGTTGAGGAGGGAAGGGGCTACACCTTC. Translating gives CSVEEGRGYTF.

This sequence joins TRBV13 and TRBJ2-7; 7 bases fit TRBD1. The CDR3 has 15 residues. V shed 4 bases and J 2 bases; nucleotides not matched to a gene: 8. CDR1 is PRHDT, CDR2 FYEKMQ, per germline (reference sequence). CDR3 coding DNA: TGTGCCAGCAGCTACAATCCGGGACAGCCCTACGAGCAGTACTTC. It yields the protein CASSYNPGQPYEQYF.

The sample holds one count of this clone. The V call is TRBV18, the J call TRBJ2-5; D may correspond to TRBD1 or TRBD2 (6 bases each). The DNA end favors TRBJ2-7, so the J call may be wrong. The CDR3 spans 14 residues. From germline, CDR1 is KGHSH and CDR2 LQKENI. CDR3 coding DNA: TGTGCCAGCTCCTCGACGGAGGGACACCACGAGCAGTACTTC. The encoded protein is CASSSTEGHHEQYF.

This chain uses TRBV2 with TRBJ2-3; D unresolved. Trimming left V 6 bases short and J 2 bases short, with 15 bases between. The germline V gene has CDR1 SNHLY and CDR2 FYNNEI. The CDR3 length is 15 residues. CDR3 coding DNA: TGTGCCAGCAGGTGGCGAGACTCAAACACAGATACGCAGTATTTT. It translates to CASRWRDSNTDTQYF.

The gene calls are TRBV5-4 and TRBJ1-1; weak D call: TRBD1 (6 bases). In germline, CDR1 is SGHNT, CDR2 YYREEE (reference sequence). Trimming pared 3 bases from V and 0 bases from J, leaving 12 bases between. There are 15 residues in the CDR3. CDR3 nucleotide sequence: TGTGCCAGCAGCTCATCCGGGACAATGAACACTGAAGCTTTCTTT. Amino acid sequence: CASSSSGTMNTEAFF. Combining the CDR3 with reference TRBV5-4 and TRBJ1-1 gives the whole variable domain ETGVTQSPTHLIKTRGQQVTLRCSSQSGHNTVSWYQQALGQGPQFIFQYYREEENGRGNFPPRFSGLQFPNYSSELNVNALELDDSALYLCASSSSGTMNTEAFFGQGTRLTVV.

V gene TRBV11-2 combines with J gene TRBJ1-5; TRBD1 might be the D (6 bases). Germline loops: CDR1 SGHAT, CDR2 FQNNGV. The CDR3 is 15 amino acids. Trimming removed 2 bases at V and 6 bases at J, with 14 bases between. The CDR3 sequence: CASSLTGGGGQPQHF. CDR3 sequence (DNA): TGTGCCAGCAGCTTAACTGGGGGGGGCGGTCAGCCCCAGCATTTT.

This chain links TRBV19 with TRBJ2-7; 8 nucleotides match TRBD1. V lost 5 bases and J lost 3; bases outside the gene matches: 6. The length of the CDR3 is 14 residues. The germline V gene encodes CDR1 LNHDA and CDR2 SQIVND (reference sequence). Written as DNA, the CDR3 is TGTGCCAGTAGTGACGCGGGACAGGTCTACGAGCAGTACTTC. Translation: CASSDAGQVYEQYF.

V and J are TRBV6-1 and TRBJ1-6; D remains ambiguous. Per the germline V gene, CDR1 is MNHNS and CDR2 is SASEGT. The CDR3 has 14 amino acids. The germline V and J ends were trimmed by 1 base and 4 bases, with 5 bases remaining between them. Written as DNA, the CDR3 is TGTGCCAGCAGTGAAGTAGGATATAATTCACCCCTCCACTTT. Translating gives CASSEVGYNSPLHF.